The present entry profiles one T cell receptor beta chain with its context. The data belong to a study of T cell responses to AZD1222 COVID-19 vaccine. Produced via immunoSEQ multiplex PCR; TCRdb's table is partial and in-frame only. The table shows under 200,000 clones, with around nine tenths occurring only once. CDR1 is LNHNV, CDR2 YYDKDF, per germline (reference sequence). The V and J ends lost 0 bases and 10 bases respectively, with 16 bases between them. The length of the CDR3 is 15 residues. This specimen consisted of peripheral blood, obtained on day 0 of AZD1222 vaccination. The rearrangement links TRBV15 to TRBJ2-1, with a tentative D call TRBD1 (6 bases). The TCR originated in an adult in good health. CDR3 DNA: TGTGCCACCAGCAGAGATAAACAGGGTTTTGAGGAGCAGTTCTTC. Amino acids: CATSRDKQGFEEQFF.